This TCR beta chain came from a study of regulatory T cells in long-lasting Graves disease (dated by TCRdb to about 2021). The study in broad terms: Antithyroid drugs had been taken for less than 3 months by newly diagnosed Graves' disease patients. Patients with persistent Graves' disease were compared with patients with newly diagnosed Graves' disease using TCR sequencing and RNA sequencing of peripheral blood. The study was registered as a clinical trial and conducted in China. A total of roughly 35 samples underwent TCR sequencing: some 13 from persistent and roughly 20 from newly diagnosed Graves' disease patients. Results the study describes overall, beyond this receptor: Patients with persistent disease shared more public clonotypes (about 2,500) than newly diagnosed patients did (966). Because the primary lesion, thyroid tissue, could not be accessed, the study looked at peripheral blood alone. Preferential use of TRBV28, TRBJ1-2 and TRBJ2-5 was observed in persistent disease, whereas TRBV20-1 and TRBJ2-1 were favored in newly diagnosed disease. The authors acknowledged the small sample size as a limitation that may reduce accuracy. Lower TCR Shannon entropy and fewer highly expanded clones were observed in persistent Graves' disease patients than in newly diagnosed patients, which suggested clonal expansion. Sequencing and analysis were limited to the TCR beta chain.

The CDR3 starts with the cysteine, ends with the phenylalanine, and has 16 residues. The kept DNA is CDR3 alone, 48 bases in frame from the first base. Unmatched junction bases come to 5, with V trimmed by 0 bases and J by 3 bases. Looking up the germline V gene yields CDR1 SGHVS and CDR2 FNYEAQ. The meaning of the sample's time point label: newly diagnosed GD, antithyroid drugs for less than 3 months. For both TCR sequencing and RNA sequencing, RNA was extracted from PBMCs using TRIzol. The diagnosis of Graves' disease was made according to American Thyroid Association guidelines. Recruitment of patients was carried out at an endocrinology department in Xi'an, China. Each patient gave about 10 milliliters of peripheral blood, collected in an EDTA anticoagulant tube. Ficoll Paque Plus density gradient separation was used to isolate PBMCs, and no further T cell sorting was done. An Agilent 2100 Bioanalyzer and agarose gel were used to assess RNA quality, and a NanoDrop 2000 was used to measure RNA concentration.

The library was made by multiplex PCR. The reads were generated on an Illumina HiSeq 4000. TCR beta libraries were built with iRepertoire HTBI primers and Arm-PCR amplification of CDR3 regions. Before sequencing, the PCR products underwent gel purification. In the source study's methods: A total of 62 TRBV and 14 TRBJ segments were identified across samples and were used for gene usage analysis of CDR3 amino acid clonotypes. COPE and FqMerger were used to merge filtered high-quality paired reads into contigs. BLAST was used to align contigs to the IMGT TRBV, TRBD and TRBJ reference genes, and CDR3 was defined following IMGT. Highly expanded clones were defined as clonotypes with a frequency above 0.1%. Shannon entropy was used to measure repertoire diversity, and the Gini coefficient was used to measure V-J evenness. A clonotype found in more than one individual was treated as public. TCRdb itself trimmed the public reads at Q25 with fastp, ran MiXCR and retained productive beta chains. All rows with the same CDR3 protein become a single entry with the most common DNA and genes. Here the V and J calls rest on TCRdb's processing, not on the authors' analysis. Counted in this sample were over 400,000 distinct CDR3 sequences; 12% to 15% of them appeared once. The top ten hold roughly 18% of the sample.

This clonotype was detected a few times. Its antigen is still unknown. The input lacks base qualities; no much larger clone sits a single base away. The sample was also reused in another study, on T cells in Graves' hyperthyroidism and ophthalmopathy. The second investigation adds: Graves' hyperthyroidism was defined as stable when no progression to ophthalmopathy occurred over 18 months of follow-up. Hyperthyroidism patients were newly diagnosed, with disease duration under 2 months, and aged 18 to 65 years. Any patient with an uncontrolled infection, another autoimmune disease, pregnancy or lactation was excluded. Diagnoses relied on clinical symptoms, serum thyroxine and TRAb, thyroid ultrasound and orbital computed tomography. The TCR CDR3 was subjected to a first round of RT-PCR using the HTBI primer set and the Qiagen OneStep RT-PCR kit. Most expanded thyroid clonotypes (frequency above 0.001) were also detected in blood, a finding suggesting that blood repertoires may reflect thyroid immune responses. A 13 V-J signature model separated ophthalmopathy from stable hyperthyroidism, with roughly 88% sensitivity and 81.08% specificity in cross-validation and 80%/75% in testing. During validation, the model predicted progression to ophthalmopathy a median of around 6 months ahead of onset, with almost 71% sensitivity and 72% to 80% specificity. A discovery cohort of 95 to 100 patients, 43 with Graves' ophthalmopathy and about 60 with stable Graves' hyperthyroidism, was used to find distinguishing TCR V-J signatures. Prospective prediction of ophthalmopathy was tested in an independent validation cohort of some 19 hyperthyroidism patients and 17 patients who later progressed to ophthalmopathy. The 75 to 100 discovery patients were randomly split 7:3 into training and test sets. The study also compared thyroid tissue and blood T-cell repertoires from about six Graves' hyperthyroidism patients. After blood sampling, hyperthyroidism patients were treated with methimazole at a starting dose of 30 mg daily, and ophthalmopathy patients were treated with high-dose intravenous methylprednisolone. The libraries were constructed in a second round of multiplex PCR and then size-selected and purified. Paired-end sequencing of the libraries was performed with 100 bp reads on an Illumina HiSeq2000. Raw data were processed with SOAPnuke, discarding reads with adapters, uncalled bases, mean Phred below 15, or no exact constant-primer or identifier match. COPE v1.2.5 was used to merge high-quality paired reads, and clonotypes were defined as unique nucleotide sequences. Clonotypes were aligned to IMGT TRBV, TRBD and TRBJ reference segments using MiTCR v1.1. Only V-J combinations with frequency above 0.0001, covering about 99% of repertoires, were analysed. A TCS score was defined as the ratio between F50 (clonal expansion) and ExV (chaos), using BLOSUM62-based TCRdist between CDR3 peptides within each V-J. Welch's t-statistics and random forest reduced around 550 V-J features to roughly 13, which were used in a naive Bayes classifier (R e1071). No statistical method was used to set the sample size in advance, and investigators knew the group allocation. According to the paper, TCR Vbeta CDR3 sequencing was carried out on 135 peripheral blood samples, which came from over 40 ophthalmopathy, 75 or so hyperthyroidism and roughly 17 progressor patients.

The chain employs TRBV7-6 and TRBJ2-1, and 7 bases in between align with TRBD2. This clonotype was sampled from a woman aged 45-59 years with Graves disease. Donor details come from another sample of the same person, matched by shared clones. Specimen: peripheral blood mononuclear cells (PBMCs), collected at new diagnosis, from a patient treated with antithyroid drugs. The DNA reads as follows: TGTGCCAGCAGCTTAGCGGGAGGGACCAGCTACAATGAGCAGTTCTTC. The translation is CASSLAGGTSYNEQFF.